This is a list of T cell receptor delta chains from one sample in a study of intestinal T cells in coeliac disease. TCRdb re-analyzed the multiplex PCR reads via CATT. In the table there are about 510 delta-chain clones, 60% to 70% of which are singletons. Material for sequencing was a duodenal biopsy. These receptors all come from a human donor with celiac disease. CDR3s include the opening cysteine and the closing phenylalanine or tryptophan. A D gene is named only where the DNA matches it firmly. Clone size is not always given. Where it is, it says once, few, many or a class for expanded clones.

CDR3 DNA,CDR3 protein,CDR3 length,J gene,D gene,V gene,clone size
TGTGCTCTTGGGGAACTCAGTGGCCCAAGGTGGGGGATACATCCTAAACTCATCTTT,CALGELSGPRWGIHPKLIF,19,TRDJ1,TRDD3,TRDV1,hyperexpanded
TGTGCTCTGGGCCTTCCGCGGCGCTCCTGGGACACCCGACAGATGTTTTTC,CALGLPRRSWDTRQMFF,17,TRDJ3,.,TRDV1,medium-sized
TGTGCTCTTGGGGAAAACCGTCGGCCTTCCTACGCCCCAACTGGGGGATACCCGAAAACCGATAAACTCATCTTT,CALGENRRPSYAPTGGYPKTDKLIF,25,TRDJ1,TRDD3,TRDV1,hyperexpanded
TGTGCTCTTGGGGAACTCTACCGGGGGATACTGGTCGATAAACTCATCTTT,CALGELYRGILVDKLIF,17,TRDJ1,TRDD3,TRDV1,medium-sized
TGTGCCTGTGACCTTCTGGACCTCAACACCGATAAACTCATCTTT,CACDLLDLNTDKLIF,15,TRDJ1,.,TRDV2,hyperexpanded
TGTGCTCTTGGGGAACTGCCCCCCTCCGTCCTACGGCCCGGGGGATTTTGGACCGATAAACTCATCTTT,CALGELPPSVLRPGGFWTDKLIF,23,TRDJ1,.,TRDV1,large
TGTGCTCTTGGGGGACACCACGAAACTGGGGGATACGTCCTCATCTTT,CALGGHHETGGYVLIF,16,TRDJ1,TRDD3,TRDV1,hyperexpanded
TGTGCTCTTGGGGATCTTCTCATGACTGGGGGAGTGTACACCGATAAACTCATCTTT,CALGDLLMTGGVYTDKLIF,19,TRDJ1,TRDD3,TRDV1,medium-sized
TGTGCCTTTGTTACTCTACTGGGGATACGCGGGGTTGGGTACACCGATAAACTCATCTTT,CAFVTLLGIRGVGYTDKLIF,20,TRDJ1,TRDD3,TRDV3,hyperexpanded
TGTGCTCTTGGGGAAAATACTCACCTGGGGGCCTCCTGGGACACCCGACAGATGTTTTTC,CALGENTHLGASWDTRQMFF,20,TRDJ3,TRDD3,TRDV1,.
TGTGCTCTTGGGGAACTCTTACTGGGGATACCCGATAAACTCATCTTT,CALGELLLGIPDKLIF,16,TRDJ1,TRDD3,TRDV1,few
TGTGCAGCCTCAACGGTGTACACCGATAAACTCATCTTT,CAASTVYTDKLIF,13,TRDJ1,.,TRAV29/DV5,hyperexpanded
TGTGCTCTTGGGGAACTAGGGAAGCGCAACTGGGGGATCTACCCCTCGTACACCGATAAACTCATCTTT,CALGELGKRNWGIYPSYTDKLIF,23,TRDJ1,TRDD3,TRDV1,large
TGTGCTCTTGGGGCCCTCCCTACGGTCCGGGGGATACTACGGGCTTTGACAGCACAACTCTTCTTT,CALGALPTVRGILRALTAQLFF,22,TRDJ2,TRDD3,TRDV1,hyperexpanded
TGTGCTCTTGGGGGACCTTCCTACGTTTGGGATACGCAGAACGATAAACTCATCTTT,CALGGPSYVWDTQNDKLIF,19,TRDJ1,.,TRDV1,large
TGTGCTCTTGGGGATCTTCCTACGCTGGGGGATACGCTCACCGATAAACTCATCTTT,CALGDLPTLGDTLTDKLIF,19,TRDJ1,TRDD3,TRDV1,medium-sized
TGTGCTCTTGGGGAACTATTGGGCTGGGGGTGGACCGATAAACTCATCTTT,CALGELLGWGWTDKLIF,17,TRDJ1,TRDD3,TRDV1,.
TGTGCTCTTGGGGAACTCGCTTTTCCCTCGCTAATGGGCTTATACACCGATAAACTCATCTTT,CALGELAFPSLMGLYTDKLIF,21,TRDJ1,.,TRDV1,hyperexpanded
TGTGCTCTTGGGGAGTCTGGTCTTCGCTGGGTCTACACCGATAAACTCATCTTT,CALGESGLRWVYTDKLIF,18,TRDJ1,.,TRDV1,few
TGTGCTCTTGGGATTCTTGGGATCCCGTACTGGGGGTTAAAAATCACCGATAAACTCATCTTT,CALGILGIPYWGLKITDKLIF,21,TRDJ1,TRDD3,TRDV1,hyperexpanded
TGTGCTCTTGGGCCGCAGTGGGGGTACTATACGACAGCACAACTCTTCTTT,CALGPQWGYYTTAQLFF,17,TRDJ2,.,TRDV1,few
TGTGCTCTTGGGGAACTAGTGGTGGGGGATACCTCCGATAAACTCATCTTT,CALGELVVGDTSDKLIF,17,TRDJ1,TRDD3,TRDV1,.
TGTGCTCTTGGGGAACCAAAACCTTGGAACTTAAACACCGATAAACTCATCTTT,CALGEPKPWNLNTDKLIF,18,TRDJ1,.,TRDV1,medium-sized
TGTGCTCTTGGGGAAAAACGCCGCTACTGGGGGATAAATTGGTACACCGATAAACTCATCTTT,CALGEKRRYWGINWYTDKLIF,21,TRDJ1,TRDD3,TRDV1,hyperexpanded
TGTGCTCTTGGGGAACCCGCCTTCCACGGATGGGGGATATCCATCACCGATAAACTCATCTTT,CALGEPAFHGWGISITDKLIF,21,TRDJ1,TRDD3,TRDV1,hyperexpanded
TGTGCTCTTGGGGTCGCATACTGGGGGATACGCGATACCGATAAACTCATCTTT,CALGVAYWGIRDTDKLIF,18,TRDJ1,TRDD3,TRDV1,medium-sized